This T cell receptor (beta chain) was documented in a study of CD8 T cells in Susac syndrome. Random hexamers served to reverse transcribe roughly 0.5 to 1 ug RNA. Multiplex immunoSEQ PCR targeted 54 Vbeta and 13 Jbeta TCR beta segments. A single record per CDR3 protein comes from TCRdb applying MiXCR to the immunoSEQ multiplex PCR reads. Of under 150,000 distinct CDR3 sequences detected, 94% appear once; the ten largest clones hold around 0.29%. CD8+ and CD4+ T cells circulating in blood were sequenced for TCR beta. Study-level points and caveats: The study's TCR sequencing and HLA analysis drew on a certain number of individuals. That number was acknowledged as relatively small.

This CDR3 spans 14 amino acids. Trimming left V 7 bases short and J 1 base short, with 8 bases between. About this clonotype: Its specificity is unknown.

The sequence derives from a human donor in good health. The chain links TRBV12-3 or TRBV12-4 to TRBJ2-6, with D perhaps matching TRBD1 (6 bases). Sequencing was done on a sample of CD8+ T cells from PBMCs. In nucleotides, the CDR3 is TGTGCCAGCAACCAGGGGTCTGGGGCCAACGTCCTGACTTTC. Protein sequence: CASNQGSGANVLTF.